These 20 T cell receptor beta chains originate from one sample sequenced in a study of blood T cell repertoires in COVID-19 (dated by TCRdb to 2020 to 2022). Library creation used the immunoSEQ multiplex PCR assay. TCRdb carries this immuneACCESS record with in-frame sequences only. Its versions omit some clonotypes, under half of them owing to an unresolved V gene in the studies checked, with the rest unexplained. The sample table records some 250,000 clones; more than 75% of these occur just once. The ten most abundant clones make up 0.9% to 1% of the sample. The sample consisted of peripheral blood. These receptors all stem from a woman aged 40 to 50 who had recovered from COVID-19.

This rearrangement joins TRBV25-1 to TRBJ1-1; D is possibly TRBD1 (5 bases). The CDR3 loop spans 16 amino acids. Trimming cost V 7 bases and J 1 base, with 19 bases left between them. Looked up from germline, CDR1 is MGHDK and CDR2 is SYGVNS. The CDR3 loop is CASKPPLGAENTEAFF. DNA for the CDR3: TGTGCCAGCAAACCCCCTCTAGGGGCGGAGAACACTGAAGCTTTCTTT. Filled out from reference TRBV25-1 and TRBJ1-1, the complete variable domain reads EADIYQTPRYLVIGTGKKITLECSQTMGHDKMYWYQQDPGMELHLIHYSYGVNSTEKGDLSSESTVSRIRTEHFPLTLESARPSHTSQYLCASKPPLGAENTEAFFGQGTRLTVV.

CDR3 residues: CASSSSGQYNEQFF. The CDR3 DNA reads TGTGCCAGCAGTTCTAGCGGCCAATACAATGAGCAGTTCTTC. The chain couples TRBV27 to TRBJ2-1; TRBD2 agrees at 7 bases. The germline gives CDR1 MNHEY, CDR2 SMNVEV (reference sequence). The V and J ends lost 4 bases and 4 bases, in that order; junction bases with no gene match: 4. The CDR3 extends over 14 amino acids.

The rearrangement links TRBV7-2 to TRBJ2-3, with a possible D match to TRBD1 (7 bases). Between the trimmed V and J ends, which lost 3 bases and 6 bases, there was a span of 10 bases. From germline, CDR1 is SGHTA and CDR2 FQGNSA. The CDR3 spans 13 residues. The CDR3 DNA sequence: TGTGCCAGCAGCTTGGCAGGGGGGGATACGCAGTATTTT. Protein: CASSLAGGDTQYF.

V gene TRBV5-4 combines with J gene TRBJ2-7; 7 bases agree with TRBD1. J lost 4 bases, V lost 7 bases, and 17 bases had no gene match. This CDR3 comprises 16 residues. Germline CDR1 and CDR2: SGHNT and YYREEE (reference sequence). The CDR3 region has the DNA TGTGCCAGCCCACCATGGCCGTTGGGGGACAGATACGAGCAGTACGTC. This translates into CASPPWPLGDRYEQYV.

DNA of the CDR3: TGTGCCAGCAGCCCGCTCGGGTGGGGGGACACCGGGGAGCTGTTTTTT. This gives the protein CASSPLGWGDTGELFF. The J gene is TRBJ2-2, the V gene TRBV9; TRBD2 is a possible D gene (6 bases). With 4 bases removed from V and 3 bases from J, the gap between germline ends came to 16 bases. Germline V gene sequence: CDR1 SGDLS, CDR2 YYNGEE. The CDR3 has 16 residues.

The CDR3 region has the DNA TGTGCCAGCAGCTTACCCTGGGCCCCCTCACCCCAAGAGACCCAGTACTTC. It translates to CASSLPWAPSPQETQYF. V usage is TRBV7-2 and J usage is TRBJ2-5; D gene uncertain. This CDR3 contains 17 residues. The germline gives CDR1 SGHTA, CDR2 FQGNSA. V lost 2 bases, J lost 1 base, and 17 bases lay in between.

This clone was observed once. The chain combines TRBV18 with TRBJ2-7, with 7 bases matching TRBD2. Germline V gives CDR1 KGHSH, CDR2 LQKENI. V dropped 3 bases and J dropped 6; count of bases not matched to a gene: 8. The CDR3 loop spans 14 amino acids. DNA of the CDR3: TGTGCCAGCTCACCGCGCTCCGGGGGGAGCGAGCAGTACTTC. The encoded protein is CASSPRSGGSEQYF.

This clone appeared once. This chain joins TRBV9 and TRBJ1-1; D is undetermined. Germline V lookup: CDR1 SGDLS, CDR2 YYNGEE. The CDR3 contains 13 residues. Trimming shortened V by 3 bases and J by 5 bases, and 11 bases separated the two germline ends. The CDR3 protein is CASSATSGTEAFF. The DNA of the CDR3 is TGTGCCAGCAGCGCCACATCGGGGACTGAAGCTTTCTTT.

For this clone: The identical CDR3 is also encoded by other nucleotide sequences in the sample. This chain joins TRBV29-1 and TRBJ2-7, with D possibly being TRBD2 (5 bases). Per the germline V gene, CDR1 is SQVTM and CDR2 is ANQGSEA. The CDR3 has 11 residues. With 4 bases removed from V and 2 bases from J, the gap between germline ends came to 6 bases. The CDR3 protein is CSVGGPYEQYF. The DNA for the CDR3 is TGCAGCGTTGGAGGGCCCTACGAGCAGTACTTC.

V is TRBV30 and J is TRBJ2-7; TRBD1 or TRBD2 may be the D gene (5 bases each). CDR1 is GTSNPN and CDR2 is SVGIG in the germline V gene (reference sequence). This CDR3 contains 11 residues. V shed 5 bases and J shed 2 bases, with 7 bases lying between them. In nucleotides, the CDR3 is TGTGCCTGGGAGGGGACCTACGAGCAGTACTTC. Its translation is CAWEGTYEQYF.

This clone showed up just once. The chain links TRBV10-2 to TRBJ1-5, with 8 bases lining up with TRBD1. The CDR3 is made up of 14 amino acids. Germline loops: CDR1 WSHSY, CDR2 SAAADI. Losses at the gene ends were 7 bases for V and 2 bases for J; bases not matched to a gene: 4. CDR3 sequence reads: CASTPDRGNQPQHF. For the CDR3, the DNA is TGCGCCAGCACCCCGGACAGGGGCAATCAGCCCCAGCATTTT.

CDR3: CASSLTGNYEQYF. The DNA of the CDR3 is TGTGCCAGCAGCTTGACAGGCAACTACGAGCAGTACTTC. The V and J genes are TRBV6-5 and TRBJ2-7; a weak D match, TRBD1 (6 bases). Trimming stripped 6 bases from V and 3 bases from J, with 12 bases between. This CDR3 is 13 amino acids long. Germline V gives CDR1 MNHEY, CDR2 SVGAGI.

This rearrangement joins TRBV4-3 to TRBJ2-3, with TRBD2 identical over 12 bases. The CDR3 is made up of 16 amino acids. The germline V gene has CDR1 LGHNA and CDR2 YSLEER. J gave up 5 bases and V 0 bases, and 3 bases lay outside the gene matches. Here the CDR3 DNA reads TGCGCCAGCAGCCAAGACTGGACTAGCGGGGTAGATACGCAGTATTTT. It codes for CASSQDWTSGVDTQYF.

The chain combines TRBV19 with TRBJ2-7; TRBD2 matches 9 bases. This CDR3 comprises 16 residues. V was clipped by 5 bases and J by 5 bases; unmatched bases: 13. The germline V gene encodes CDR1 LNHDA and CDR2 SQIVND (reference sequence). The DNA of the CDR3 is TGTGCCAGTAGTTCCAGGGGGATAGCGGGAGCGGACGAGCAGTACTTC. Amino acid sequence: CASSSRGIAGADEQYF.

Only one count was recorded for this clone. CDR3 bases: TGTGCCAGCAGCGTAGGGGGACAGGGTATGGATGAGCAGTTCTTC. It yields the protein CASSVGGQGMDEQFF. The rearrangement joins TRBV9 to TRBJ2-1, with 9 bases lining up with TRBD1. Germline V CDR1 and CDR2: SGDLS, YYNGEE. The CDR3 has 15 residues. Trimming at V came to 0 bases and at J to 8 bases, leaving 6 bases not matched to a gene.

The genes are TRBV29-1 and TRBJ2-7; D is unclear. This CDR3 spans 11 amino acids. CDR1 is SQVTM, CDR2 ANQGSEA, per germline. V was clipped by 3 bases and J by 4 bases, with 7 bases between them. CDR3 sequence reads: CSVDTDYEQYF. In nucleotides, the CDR3 is TGCAGCGTTGATACAGATTACGAGCAGTACTTC.

The rearrangement joins TRBV5-4 to TRBJ2-7, with D perhaps matching TRBD2 (6 bases). Germline assignment: CDR1 SGHNT and CDR2 YYREEE (reference sequence). The CDR3 loop spans 14 amino acids. The V and J ends lost 4 bases and 2 bases respectively, with 13 bases between them. In DNA form, the CDR3 reads TGTGCCAGCAGCCCCGGGGGATTCCCCTACGAGCAGTACTTC. Protein sequence: CASSPGGFPYEQYF.

The V gene is TRBV28, the J gene TRBJ1-5, with unresolved D. The V end lost 5 bases, the J end lost 4 bases, and 12 bases lay between the germline ends. Germline V gives CDR1 MDHEN, CDR2 SYDVKM. The CDR3 runs to 14 residues. The chain's CDR3 is CASSAPRGNQPQHF. The CDR3 DNA is TGTGCCAGCAGTGCACCCCGGGGAAATCAGCCCCAGCATTTT.

The rearrangement joins TRBV6-5 to TRBJ2-1; D is possibly TRBD2 (6 bases). Germline V CDR1 and CDR2: MNHEY, SVGAGI. Trimming cost V 0 bases and J 6 bases, with 12 bases left between them. This CDR3 is built from 15 residues. CDR3 sequence: CASSYSILASNEQFF. The CDR3 DNA follows: TGTGCCAGCAGTTACTCGATTCTAGCGTCCAATGAGCAGTTCTTC.

A remark on this clone: The sample has other DNA sequences that encode this CDR3 too. V and J are TRBV5-4 and TRBJ2-2; 7 bases agree with TRBD1. The V segment lost 0 bases and the J segment 2 bases; nucleotides outside the gene matches: 4. CDR1 and CDR2 from the germline V gene are SGHNT and YYREEE (reference sequence). This CDR3 has 16 amino acids. The CDR3 DNA reads TGTGCCAGCAGCTTGGTGGCAGGGGGTAACACCGGGGAGCTGTTTTTT. Translating gives CASSLVAGGNTGELFF.